This entry lists 12 T cell receptor beta chains sequenced from one sample in a study of T cells in Graves' hyperthyroidism and ophthalmopathy. It was RNA transcripts that yielded the amplified TCR beta CDR3 regions. Primed by the HTBI set, a first-round RT-PCR was run on the TCR CDR3. TCRdb ran MiXCR on the multiplex PCR reads and lists one entry per CDR3 protein. Seen here are hundreds of thousands of distinct CDR3 sequences, around a third observed once, and the top ten hold around 31%. Sequencing was done on a sample of blood. All receptors derive from a woman between 40 and 55 years old with Graves' hyperthyroidism.

This clonotype was counted many times. For the CDR3, the DNA is TGTGCCAGCAGCTTAGTATCTGACACTCCGAACACTGAAGCTTTCTTT. Residues: CASSLVSDTPNTEAFF. V usage is TRBV7-2 and J usage is TRBJ1-1; no firm D call. CDR3 length equals 16 residues. From germline, CDR1 is SGHTA and CDR2 FQGNSA. V was clipped by 1 base and J by 1 base, with 13 bases between them.

With regard to this clonotype: A read error may be the cause here, since a much bigger clone is one base away. The V call is TRBV12-3 or TRBV12-4, the J call TRBJ1-1; no firm D call. This CDR3 contains 14 residues. V lost 11 bases to trimming and J lost 0 bases, with 16 bases between them. CDR3 sequence reads: CAGTRMAMNTEAFF. The CDR3 bases are TGTGCCGGCACAAGGATGGCCATGAACACTGAAGCTTTCTTT.

This clonotype occurred many times. The chain employs TRBV6-5 and TRBJ1-5, with TRBD1 matching 7 bases. This CDR3 contains 15 residues. CDR1 is MNHEY, CDR2 SVGAGI, per germline. V lost 6 bases and J lost 6; bases outside the gene matches: 11. The CDR3 protein is CASRDTTGVGQPQHF. The CDR3 DNA reads TGTGCCAGCAGGGATACCACAGGGGTCGGTCAGCCCCAGCATTTT.

The CDR3 here is CASSLGQISSYEQYF. CDR3 DNA: TGTGCCAGCAGCTTGGGGCAGATCAGCTCCTACGAGCAGTACTTC. This chain connects TRBV5-4 to TRBJ2-7; D uncertain. The CDR3 has 15 amino acids. V lost 0 bases and J lost 0, with 10 bases in between. CDR1 SGHNT and CDR2 YYREEE come from the germline V gene (reference sequence).

Of note for this clonotype: A much more abundant neighbour one base away suggests this may be a read error. Here the CDR3 reads CAISRRGVGETQYF. The CDR3 bases are TGTGCCATCAGTCGCAGGGGAGTCGGGGAGACCCAGTACTTC. The chain carries TRBV6-6 and TRBJ2-5, with D possibly being TRBD1 (6 bases). Germline values: CDR1 MNHNY, CDR2 SVGAGI (reference sequence). This CDR3 is 14 amino acids long.

Many counts were recorded for this clonotype. The chain recombines TRBV7-9 with TRBJ2-7; tentative D call: TRBD2 (6 bases). V was clipped by 2 bases and J by 2 bases, with 16 bases between them. CDR3 length equals 16 residues. Per the germline V gene, CDR1 is SEHNR and CDR2 is FQNEAQ (reference sequence). For the CDR3, the DNA is TGTGCCAGCAGCTTACAGTCTGCGGGGAGAACCTACGAGCAGTACTTC. Translated: CASSLQSAGRTYEQYF.

The DNA for the CDR3 is TGTGCCAGCAGCTCGGAGGGTCATGACAGGGCCACTAACTATGGCTACACCTTC. This sequence encodes CASSSEGHDRATNYGYTF. The chain is built from TRBV9 and TRBJ1-2; 7 bases align to TRBD1. V shed 4 bases, J shed 0 bases, and the junction held 15 bases outside the gene matches. Per germline, CDR1 SGDLS and CDR2 YYNGEE. The CDR3 totals 18 residues.

V gene TRBV28 combines with J gene TRBJ1-1, with D perhaps TRBD1 (5 bases). CDR3 size: 13 residues. Germline loops: CDR1 MDHEN, CDR2 SYDVKM. Trimming removed 6 bases at V and 9 bases at J, with 17 bases between. The CDR3 DNA reads as TGTGCCAGCAGCCAAACCGACAGAGTAAAAGCTTTCTTT. It is translated as CASSQTDRVKAFF.

This clonotype was recorded only once. V gene TRBV7-8 combines with J gene TRBJ1-2; 8 nucleotides match TRBD1. Germline assignment: CDR1 SGHVS and CDR2 FQNEAQ. This CDR3 is built from 12 residues. The J segment lost 8 bases and the V segment lost 6 bases, leaving 5 bases of the junction unmatched. The CDR3 reads CASSRTGRGYTF. The CDR3, as DNA: TGTGCCAGCAGTCGGACAGGGCGAGGCTACACCTTC. The whole variable domain, remainder taken from reference TRBV7-8 and TRBJ1-2, is GAGVSQSPRYKVAKRGQDVALRCDPISGHVSLFWYQQALGQGPEFLTYFQNEAQLDKSGLPSDRFFAERPEGSVSTLKIQRTQQEDSAVYLCASSRTGRGYTFGSGTRLTVV.

This clonotype has a count of ten or more. V gene TRBV7-2 combines with J gene TRBJ2-5; 7 nucleotides align to TRBD2. This CDR3 has 16 amino acids. Per the germline V gene, CDR1 is SGHTA and CDR2 is FQGNSA. The V segment lost 9 bases and the J segment 4 bases; nucleotides outside the gene matches: 17. The CDR3 reads CASAPAGESSIETQYF. The CDR3 bases are TGTGCCAGTGCCCCTGCGGGGGAGTCGTCTATAGAGACCCAGTACTTC.

V is TRBV10-3 and J is TRBJ1-2; possible D gene TRBD1, 5 bases. Germline V CDR1 and CDR2: ENHRY, SYGVKD. V dropped 10 bases and J dropped 8 bases, with 23 bases sitting between them. This CDR3 contains 14 residues. CDR3 protein: CASSPGTPNGGYTF. CDR3 nucleotide sequence: TGTGCCAGCAGCCCCGGGACTCCGAACGGGGGCTACACCTTC.

Concerning this clonotype itself: As the CDR3 is not closed by the conserved phenylalanine or tryptophan, this likely results from a read error. The DNA is omitted, as the CDR3 cannot be located on it reliably, and the CDR3 follows TCRdb's listing. The chain has TRBV19 and TRBJ2-2; the D call TRBD1 from the table was never checked on the DNA. Both ends counted, the CDR3 spans 15 residues. Germline values: CDR1 LNHDA, CDR2 SQIVND (reference sequence). This chain's CDR3 is CASGQGLANTGELVL.